The clone carrying this T cell receptor (beta chain) appeared many times. No antigen is known for it. J was trimmed by 4 bases and V by 0 bases; bases with no gene match: 3. Germline V CDR1 and CDR2: DFQATT, SNEGSKA (reference sequence). The CDR3 has 15 amino acids. Absent ophthalmopathy progression within 18 months defined stable Graves' hyperthyroidism. Lactation, pregnancy, other autoimmune disease or uncontrolled infection excluded patients. The record originates from a study of T cells in Graves' hyperthyroidism and ophthalmopathy. Study details: Peripheral blood was obtained at initial diagnosis, preceding any treatment.

RNA transcripts served as the template for amplifying TCR beta CDR3 regions. An initial round of RT-PCR targeting the TCR CDR3 relied on the HTBI primer set. One entry per CDR3 protein results from TCRdb running MiXCR on the multiplex PCR reads. This sample carries a few hundred thousand distinct CDR3 sequences, about 15% of them seen once, and the ten largest clones take around 7.5%. Whole-study findings and limits: Stable hyperthyroidism was separated from ophthalmopathy by a model based on 13 V-J features.

This clonotype was sampled from a woman under 40 with Graves' hyperthyroidism. Material for sequencing was blood. This chain connects TRBV20-1 to TRBJ2-5; 12 bases are shared with TRBD1. The CDR3, as DNA: TGCAGTGCTAGAGATGGGGACAGGGGGCTAGAGACCCAGTACTTC. This gives the protein CSARDGDRGLETQYF.